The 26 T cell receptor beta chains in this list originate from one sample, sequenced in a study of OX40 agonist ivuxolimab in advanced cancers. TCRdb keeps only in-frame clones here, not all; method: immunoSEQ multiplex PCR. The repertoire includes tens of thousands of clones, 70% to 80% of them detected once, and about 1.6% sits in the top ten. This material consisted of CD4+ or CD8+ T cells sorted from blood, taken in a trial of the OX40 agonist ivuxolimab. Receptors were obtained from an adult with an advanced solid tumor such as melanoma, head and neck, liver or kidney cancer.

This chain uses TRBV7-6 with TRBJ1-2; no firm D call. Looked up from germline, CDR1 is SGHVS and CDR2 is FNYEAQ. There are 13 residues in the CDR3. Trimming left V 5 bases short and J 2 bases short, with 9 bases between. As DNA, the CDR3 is TGTGCCAGCAGCCCAGGACGGAACTATGGCTACACCTTC. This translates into CASSPGRNYGYTF. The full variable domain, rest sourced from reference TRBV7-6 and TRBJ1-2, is GAGVSQSPRYKVTKRGQDVALRCDPISGHVSLYWYRQALGQGPEFLTYFNYEAQQDKSGLPNDRFSAERPEGSISTLTIQRTEQRDSAMYRCASSPGRNYGYTFGSGTRLTVV.

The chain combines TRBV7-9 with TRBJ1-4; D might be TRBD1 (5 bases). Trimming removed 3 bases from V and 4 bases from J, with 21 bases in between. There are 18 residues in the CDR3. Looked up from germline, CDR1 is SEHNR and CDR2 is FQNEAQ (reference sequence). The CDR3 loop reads CASSFYTFRDGFNEKLFF. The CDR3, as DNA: TGTGCCAGCAGCTTTTACACCTTCAGGGATGGGTTTAATGAAAAACTGTTTTTT. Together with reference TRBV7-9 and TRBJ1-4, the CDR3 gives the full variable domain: DTGVSQNPRHKITKRGQNVTFRCDPISEHNRLYWYRQTLGQGPEFLTYFQNEAQLEKSRLLSDRFSAERPKGSFSTLEIQRTEQGDSAMYLCASSFYTFRDGFNEKLFFGSGTQLSVL.

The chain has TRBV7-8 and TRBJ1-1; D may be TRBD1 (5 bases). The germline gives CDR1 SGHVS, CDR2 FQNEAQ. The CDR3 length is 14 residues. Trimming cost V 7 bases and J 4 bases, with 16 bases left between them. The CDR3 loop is CASTLLTGGTEAFF. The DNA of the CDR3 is TGTGCCAGCACCCTTCTTACCGGGGGCACTGAAGCTTTCTTT.

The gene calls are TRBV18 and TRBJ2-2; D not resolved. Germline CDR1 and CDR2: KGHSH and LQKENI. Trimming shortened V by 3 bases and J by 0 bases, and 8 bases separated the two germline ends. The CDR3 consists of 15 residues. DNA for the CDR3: TGTGCCAGCTCACCGAAGGTAGCGAACACCGGGGAGCTGTTTTTT. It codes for CASSPKVANTGELFF.

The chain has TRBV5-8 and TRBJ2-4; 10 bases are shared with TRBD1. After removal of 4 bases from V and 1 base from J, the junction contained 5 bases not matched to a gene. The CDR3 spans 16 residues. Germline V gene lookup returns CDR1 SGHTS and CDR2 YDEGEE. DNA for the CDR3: TGTGCCAGCAGCCCGGGACAGGGGATGGCCAAAAACATTCAGTACTTC. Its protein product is CASSPGQGMAKNIQYF. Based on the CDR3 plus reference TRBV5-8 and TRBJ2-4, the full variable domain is EAGVTQSPTHLIKTRGQQATLRCSPISGHTSVYWYQQALGLGLQFLLWYDEGEERNRGNFPPRFSGRQFPNYSSELNVNALELEDSALYLCASSPGQGMAKNIQYFGAGTRLSVL.

The CDR3 loop is CASSQGDRGLNYGYTF. CDR3 nucleotide sequence: TGTGCCAGCAGCCAAGGGGACAGGGGGCTGAACTATGGCTACACCTTC. This chain links TRBV4-2 with TRBJ1-2, with TRBD1 matching 12 bases. CDR3 length: 16 residues. CDR1 is LGHNA, CDR2 YNFKEQ, per germline. Germline trimming cut 1 base from V and 2 bases from J; bases unmatched to any gene: 2.

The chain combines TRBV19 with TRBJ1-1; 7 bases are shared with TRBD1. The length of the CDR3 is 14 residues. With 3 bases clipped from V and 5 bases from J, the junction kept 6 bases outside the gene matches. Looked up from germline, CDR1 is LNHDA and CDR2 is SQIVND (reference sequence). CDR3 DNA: TGTGCCAGTAGTATGGGACAGAGTGGAACTGAAGCTTTCTTT. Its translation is CASSMGQSGTEAFF.

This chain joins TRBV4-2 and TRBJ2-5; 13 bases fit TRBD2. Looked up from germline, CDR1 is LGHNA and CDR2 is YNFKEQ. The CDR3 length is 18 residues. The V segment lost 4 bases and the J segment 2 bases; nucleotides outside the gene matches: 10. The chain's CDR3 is CASSPEGLAGAWQETQYF. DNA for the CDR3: TGTGCCAGCAGCCCCGAAGGACTAGCGGGAGCCTGGCAAGAGACCCAGTACTTC.

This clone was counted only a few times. This chain's CDR3 is CAWKGTGGAITEAFF. CDR3 nucleotide sequence: TGTGCCTGGAAGGGGACAGGGGGCGCGATCACTGAAGCTTTCTTT. The rearrangement joins TRBV30 to TRBJ1-1; 12 nucleotides line up with TRBD1. Unmatched junction bases numbered 7, after V lost 4 bases and J lost 4 bases. CDR3 size: 15 residues. CDR1 is GTSNPN and CDR2 is SVGIG in the germline V gene (reference sequence).

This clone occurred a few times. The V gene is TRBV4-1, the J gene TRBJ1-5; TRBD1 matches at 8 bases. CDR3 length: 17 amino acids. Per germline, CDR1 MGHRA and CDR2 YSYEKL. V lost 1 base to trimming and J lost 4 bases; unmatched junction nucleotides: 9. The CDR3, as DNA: TGCGCCAGCAGCCAAGTGCCTCTTGGACAGGGAAATCAGCCCCAGCATTTT. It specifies CASSQVPLGQGNQPQHF.

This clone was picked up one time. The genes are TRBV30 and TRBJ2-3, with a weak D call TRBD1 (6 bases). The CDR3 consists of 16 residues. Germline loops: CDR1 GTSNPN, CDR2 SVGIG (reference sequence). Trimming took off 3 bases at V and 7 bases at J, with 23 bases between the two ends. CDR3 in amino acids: CAWRARGTEFVYTQYF. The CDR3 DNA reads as TGTGCCTGGAGGGCTAGGGGGACGGAATTTGTATATACGCAGTATTTT.

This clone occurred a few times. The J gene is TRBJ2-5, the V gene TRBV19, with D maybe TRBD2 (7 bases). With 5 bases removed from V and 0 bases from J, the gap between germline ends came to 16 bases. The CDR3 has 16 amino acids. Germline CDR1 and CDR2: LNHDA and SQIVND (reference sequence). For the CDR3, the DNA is TGTGCCAGTAGTCCCTGGGGGCGGGGGAACCAAGAGACCCAGTACTTC. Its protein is CASSPWGRGNQETQYF. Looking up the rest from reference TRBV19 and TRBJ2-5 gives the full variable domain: DGGITQSPKYLFRKEGQNVTLSCEQNLNHDAMYWYRQDPGQGLRLIYYSQIVNDFQKGDIAEGYSVSREKKESFPLTVTSAQKNPTAFYLCASSPWGRGNQETQYFGPGTRLLVL.

This CDR3 is CAISFLDPGYEQYF. The CDR3 DNA reads as TGTGCCATCAGTTTCCTCGATCCGGGCTACGAGCAGTACTTC. V and J are TRBV10-3 and TRBJ2-7; D is uncertain. Trimming cost V 5 bases and J 3 bases, with 14 bases left between them. CDR1 and CDR2 from the germline V gene are ENHRY and SYGVKD. The CDR3 loop spans 14 amino acids.

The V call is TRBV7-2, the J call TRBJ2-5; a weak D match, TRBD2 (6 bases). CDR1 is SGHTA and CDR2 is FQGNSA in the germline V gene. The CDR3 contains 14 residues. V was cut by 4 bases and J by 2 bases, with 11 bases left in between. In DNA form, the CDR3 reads TGTGCCAGCAGCTGGGCGGGGTCTCAAGAGACCCAGTACTTC. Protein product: CASSWAGSQETQYF.

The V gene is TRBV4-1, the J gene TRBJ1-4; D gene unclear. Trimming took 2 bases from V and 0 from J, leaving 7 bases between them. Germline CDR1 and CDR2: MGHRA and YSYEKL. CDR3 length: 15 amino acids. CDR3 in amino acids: CASSQNSATNEKLFF. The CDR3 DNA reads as TGCGCCAGCAGCCAAAACAGTGCAACTAATGAAAAACTGTTTTTT.

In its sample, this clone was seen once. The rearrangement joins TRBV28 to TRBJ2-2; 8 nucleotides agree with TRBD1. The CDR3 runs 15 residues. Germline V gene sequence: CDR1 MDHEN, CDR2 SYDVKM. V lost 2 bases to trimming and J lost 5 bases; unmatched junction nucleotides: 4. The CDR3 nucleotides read TGTGCCAGCAGTTTAGTACAGGGGGTGACCGGGGAGCTGTTTTTT. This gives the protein CASSLVQGVTGELFF.

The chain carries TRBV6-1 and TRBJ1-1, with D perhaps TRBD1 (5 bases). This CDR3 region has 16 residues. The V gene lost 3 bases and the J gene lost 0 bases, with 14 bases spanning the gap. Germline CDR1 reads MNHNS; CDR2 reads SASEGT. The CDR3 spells CASSEVWGPMNTEAFF. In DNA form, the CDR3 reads TGTGCCAGCAGTGAGGTCTGGGGACCAATGAACACTGAAGCTTTCTTT.

The CDR3 DNA is TGTGCCAGCAGCTTTGATACCTACAATGAGCAGTTCTTC. Its protein product is CASSFDTYNEQFF. This chain joins TRBV5-4 and TRBJ2-1; D not resolved. There are 13 residues in the CDR3. CDR1 and CDR2 from the germline V gene are SGHNT and YYREEE (reference sequence). Trimming removed 2 bases from V and 2 bases from J, with 5 bases in between.

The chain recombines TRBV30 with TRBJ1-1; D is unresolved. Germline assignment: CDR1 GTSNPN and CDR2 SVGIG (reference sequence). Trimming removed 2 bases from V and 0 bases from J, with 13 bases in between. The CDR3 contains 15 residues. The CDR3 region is CAWSIPLAMNTEAFF. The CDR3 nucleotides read TGTGCCTGGAGTATCCCCCTCGCCATGAACACTGAAGCTTTCTTT.

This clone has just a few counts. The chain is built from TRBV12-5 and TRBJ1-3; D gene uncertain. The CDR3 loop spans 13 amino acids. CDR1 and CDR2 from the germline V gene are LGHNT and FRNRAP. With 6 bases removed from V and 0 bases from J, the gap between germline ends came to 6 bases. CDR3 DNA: TGTGCTAGTGGACAGTACTCTGGAAACACCATATATTTT. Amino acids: CASGQYSGNTIYF.

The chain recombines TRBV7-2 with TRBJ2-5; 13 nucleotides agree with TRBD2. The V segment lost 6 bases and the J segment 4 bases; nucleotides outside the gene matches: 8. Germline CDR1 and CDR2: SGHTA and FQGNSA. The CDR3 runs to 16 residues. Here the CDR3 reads CASRETSGGSGETQYF. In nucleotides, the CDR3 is TGTGCCAGCAGGGAGACTAGCGGGGGGTCTGGAGAGACCCAGTACTTC. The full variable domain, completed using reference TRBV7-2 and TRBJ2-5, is GAGVSQSPSNKVTEKGKDVELRCDPISGHTALYWYRQSLGQGLEFLIYFQGNSAPDKSGLPSDRFSAERTGGSVSTLTIQRTQQEDSAVYLCASRETSGGSGETQYFGPGTRLLVL.

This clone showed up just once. CDR3 in amino acids: CASKGTGGIADEKLFF. The CDR3 nucleotides are TGTGCCAGCAAGGGGACAGGGGGAATAGCGGACGAAAAACTGTTTTTT. This chain uses TRBV2 with TRBJ1-4; 11 bases map to TRBD1. Looked up from germline, CDR1 is SNHLY and CDR2 is FYNNEI. After removal of 7 bases from V and 8 bases from J, the junction contained 12 bases not matched to a gene. The CDR3 is made up of 16 amino acids.

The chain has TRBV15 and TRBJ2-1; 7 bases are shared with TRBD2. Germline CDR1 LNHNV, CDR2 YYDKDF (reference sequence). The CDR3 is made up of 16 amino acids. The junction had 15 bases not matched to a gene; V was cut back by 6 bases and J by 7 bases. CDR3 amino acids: CATRAAQGGSNNEQFF. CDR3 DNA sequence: TGTGCCACCAGAGCGGCCCAGGGAGGGTCCAATAATGAGCAGTTCTTC.

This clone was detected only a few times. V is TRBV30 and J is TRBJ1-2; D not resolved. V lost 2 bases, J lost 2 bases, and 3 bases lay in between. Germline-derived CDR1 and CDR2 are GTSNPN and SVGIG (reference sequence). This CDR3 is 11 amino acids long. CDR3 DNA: TGTGCCTGGAGTACAAACTATGGCTACACCTTC. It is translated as CAWSTNYGYTF.

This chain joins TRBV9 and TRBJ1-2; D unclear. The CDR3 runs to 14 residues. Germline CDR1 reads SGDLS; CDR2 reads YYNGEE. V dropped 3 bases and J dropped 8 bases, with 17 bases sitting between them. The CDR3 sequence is CASSASKYAEGYTF. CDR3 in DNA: TGTGCCAGCAGCGCCTCCAAATATGCGGAAGGCTACACCTTC.

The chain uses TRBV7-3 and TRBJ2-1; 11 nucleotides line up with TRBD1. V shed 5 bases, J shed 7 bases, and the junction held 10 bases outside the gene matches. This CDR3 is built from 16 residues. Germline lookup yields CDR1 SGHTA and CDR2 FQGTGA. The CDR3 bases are TGTGCCAGCAGCCGCGGGACAGGGGGGTTTTCGAATGAGCAGTTCTTC. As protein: CASSRGTGGFSNEQFF. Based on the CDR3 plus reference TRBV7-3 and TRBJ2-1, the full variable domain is GAGVSQTPSNKVTEKGKYVELRCDPISGHTALYWYRQSLGQGPEFLIYFQGTGAADDSGLPNDRFFAVRPEGSVSTLKIQRTERGDSAVYLCASSRGTGGFSNEQFFGPGTRLTVL.